This T cell receptor (beta chain) was recovered during a study of T cell responses to AZD1222 COVID-19 vaccine. Notes on the study in general: The donors showed a predominance of white British ancestry and of females, with possible underestimation of clonal diversity.

Concerning this clone: Its target is not known.

Looked up from germline, CDR1 is SGHTA and CDR2 is FQGNSA. The CDR3 covers 14 residues. Between the trimmed V and J ends, which lost 5 bases and 3 bases, there was a span of 14 bases. This table comes from immunoSEQ multiplex PCR, and its TCRdb copy is limited to in-frame clones, with some not included. Of 130,000 to 150,000 clones in the sample, about 91% are singletons; the top ten hold 3% to 4%. This chain uses TRBV7-2 with TRBJ2-7; either TRBD1 or TRBD2 may fit D (5 bases each). The receptor comes from an adult in good health. Sequences were derived from peripheral blood, sampled on day 0 of MenACWY control vaccination. The CDR3 reads CASSVGPSVYEQYF. In nucleotides, the CDR3 is TGTGCCAGCAGCGTGGGACCGTCCGTCTACGAGCAGTACTTC.